This TCR beta chain was captured in a study of CD8+ T cells in alopecia areata (dated by TCRdb to the late 2010s). The study in broad terms: To study T cell clonal expansion in alopecia areata, the researchers applied high-throughput TCRbeta sequencing to both the C3H/HeJ mouse model and human patients. Human TCRbeta sequencing covered scalp tissue and sorted CD4+ and CD8+ peripheral blood T cells from patchy and totalis/universalis alopecia areata patients and healthy controls. Scalp clonality was compared among normal scalp (n=4), patchy alopecia areata scalp (n=8), and alopecia totalis/universalis scalp (n=8). RNA was extracted with the PAXgene miRNA kit for fixed scalp, the miRNeasy kit for PBMCs, and the RNeasy kit for mouse skin. TCRbeta CDR3 regions were amplified by immunoSEQ multiplex PCR with 35 Vbeta forward and 13 Jbeta reverse primers. Findings and caveats that apply to the study as a whole: Compared with normal scalp, lesional scalp, particularly in alopecia totalis/universalis, had higher clonality and more expanded CD8+ clones, which suggests antigenic drive. Resident alphabeta T cells in normal human skin are also sequenced, complicating scalp TCR repertoire analysis, unlike mouse skin dominated by gammadelta T cells. TCR sequences shared between patients were less clear than in mice, possibly partly because of HLA diversity in the patient population.

To prepare the library, the immunoSEQ multiplex PCR assay was applied. For TCR sequencing, RNA was extracted from every sample and reverse transcribed into cDNA to serve as template. First-strand cDNA was synthesized with SuperScript III using a 2:1 mix of oligo-dT and random hexamers. A synthetic immune receptor repertoire was used to assess amplification bias, and residual bias was removed computationally. The original pipeline was this. After raw reads were preprocessed to remove errors, the CDR3 was defined following IMGT conventions as running from the conserved cysteine to phenylalanine. To get clonality, Shannon entropy was normalized by log2 of the number of productive unique TCRs and the result was subtracted from 1. Scalp TCRbeta sequences were cross-referenced with sorted blood CD4 and CD8 repertoires so that the CD4 or CD8 identity of scalp clones could be inferred. Not all clones reach the TCRdb copy of this immuneACCESS table, which keeps in-frame sequences only. Checked studies attribute under half of the gap to unresolved V genes and leave the rest unexplained. The V and J calls and clone size were taken over from that table, and D and trimming were inferred from the DNA. For this sample the table gives 90,000 to 130,000 clones, of which approximately 59% were detected only once. The ten largest clones add up to less than 25% of the sample.

A distance of 18 bases separates the germline ends of V and J, which lose 2 bases and 4 bases respectively. CDR1 and CDR2 are read off the germline V gene as SGHVS and FQNEAQ. Its CDR3 holds 16 amino acids, cysteine through phenylalanine. Left in the record is the CDR3 DNA by itself, 48 bases read in frame from the first base. PBMCs were isolated by density centrifugation and stained for CD3, CD4 and CD8, after which CD4+ and CD8+ T cells were sorted on a FACSAria. Scalp biopsies and blood samples were obtained from unaffected controls. About this clone itself: Which antigen it targets is not known. Nothing much larger sits one base from this clone, and base qualities are not available.

Sequencing was carried out using CD8+ T cells sorted from blood. This clonotype was sampled from a human donor in good health. The V and J genes are TRBV7-8 and TRBJ2-7; matching of 5 bases hints at TRBD1 as the D gene. At the DNA level, the sequence is TGTGCCAGCAGCTTACAAGGGGTCAGGGTCGGATACGAGCAGTACTTC. Protein translation: CASSLQGVRVGYEQYF.